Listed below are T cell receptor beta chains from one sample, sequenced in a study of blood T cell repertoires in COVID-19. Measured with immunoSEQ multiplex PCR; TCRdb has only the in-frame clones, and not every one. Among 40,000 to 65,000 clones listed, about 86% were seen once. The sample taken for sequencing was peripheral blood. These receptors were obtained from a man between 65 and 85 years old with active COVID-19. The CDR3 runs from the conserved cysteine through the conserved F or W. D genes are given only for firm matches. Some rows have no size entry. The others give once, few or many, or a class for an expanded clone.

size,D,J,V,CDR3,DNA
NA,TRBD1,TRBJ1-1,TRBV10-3,CAISEDREAEAFF,TGTGCCATCAGTGAGGACAGGGAGGCTGAAGCTTTCTTT
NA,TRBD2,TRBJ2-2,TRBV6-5,CASSTRGGDGELFF,TGTGCCAGCAGTACACGGGGGGGAGACGGGGAGCTGTTTTTT
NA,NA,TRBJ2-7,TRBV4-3,CASSQQARGYEQYF,TGCGCCAGCAGCCAACAAGCGAGGGGGTACGAGCAGTACTTC
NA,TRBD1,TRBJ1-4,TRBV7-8,CASSIYRGGNEKLFF,TGTGCCAGCAGCATTTACAGGGGCGGTAATGAAAAACTGTTTTTT
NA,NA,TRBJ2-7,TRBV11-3,CASSLDSALLYEQYF,TGTGCCAGCAGTTTGGACTCAGCCCTACTCTACGAGCAGTACTTC
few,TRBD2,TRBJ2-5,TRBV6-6,CASSSVRGGWETQYF,TGTGCCAGCAGCTCCGTCCGGGGGGGCTGGGAGACCCAGTACTTC
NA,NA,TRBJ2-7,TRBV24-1,CATSDPETYEQYF,TGTGCCACCAGTGACCCCGAGACCTACGAGCAGTACTTC
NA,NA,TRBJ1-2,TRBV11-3,CASSPSPNYGYTF,TGTGCCAGCAGTCCCAGTCCTAACTATGGCTACACCTTC
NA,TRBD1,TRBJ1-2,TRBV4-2,CASSHAGTASPNYGYTF,TGTGCCAGCAGCCACGCCGGGACAGCTTCCCCCAACTATGGCTACACCTTC
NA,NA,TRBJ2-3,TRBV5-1,CASSLAQGTDTQYF,TGCGCCAGCAGCTTGGCCCAGGGTACAGATACGCAGTATTTT
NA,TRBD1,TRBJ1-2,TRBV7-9,CASSFGSTGQGYYGYTF,TGTGCCAGCAGCTTTGGCTCTACGGGACAGGGGTACTATGGCTACACCTTC
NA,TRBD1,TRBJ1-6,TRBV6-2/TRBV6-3,CASSYDRGESPLHF,TGTGCCAGCAGTTACGACAGGGGGGAGTCACCCCTCCACTTT
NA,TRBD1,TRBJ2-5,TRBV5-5,CASSLGTGGIETQYF,TGTGCCAGCAGCTTGGGGACAGGGGGCATAGAGACCCAGTACTTC
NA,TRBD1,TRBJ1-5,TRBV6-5,CASILQGGQPQHF,TGTGCCAGCATTCTACAGGGGGGTCAGCCCCAGCATTTT
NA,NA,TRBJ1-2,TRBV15,CATSRDRAGDPYGYTF,TGTGCCACCAGCAGAGATCGGGCAGGGGATCCATATGGCTACACCTTC
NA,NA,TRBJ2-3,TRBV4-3,CASSQAPTSVVTQYF,TGCGCCAGCAGCCAAGCCCCGACTTCGGTGGTTACGCAGTATTTT
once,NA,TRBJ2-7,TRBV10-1,CASKPPEQYF,TGCGCCAGCAAGCCTCCCGAGCAGTACTTC
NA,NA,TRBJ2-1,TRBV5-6,CASSRLDSSYNEQFF,TGTGCCAGCAGCCGACTGGACAGTAGCTACAATGAGCAGTTCTTC
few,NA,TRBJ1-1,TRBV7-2,CASSQGRNTEAFF,TGTGCCAGTAGCCAGGGGCGGAACACTGAAGCTTTCTTT
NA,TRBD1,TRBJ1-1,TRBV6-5,CASSVGGEVNTEAFF,TGTGCCAGCAGCGTAGGGGGCGAGGTGAACACTGAAGCTTTCTTT
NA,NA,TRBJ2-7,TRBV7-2,CASSSTGRRYF,TGTGCCAGCAGCTCCACAGGGCGTCGGTACTTC
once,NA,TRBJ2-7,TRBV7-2,CASSFSPSAAYEQYF,TGTGCCAGCAGCTTCAGTCCCAGCGCAGCCTACGAGCAGTACTTC
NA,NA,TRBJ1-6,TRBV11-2,CASSLPNRQSRASPLHF,TGTGCCAGCAGCTTACCGAACCGACAATCGAGGGCATCACCCCTCCACTTT
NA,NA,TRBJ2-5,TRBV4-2,CASSQGLRQETQYF,TGTGCCAGCAGCCAAGGACTCCGCCAAGAGACCCAGTACTTC
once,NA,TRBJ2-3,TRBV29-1,CSVTGGGFGLTDTQYF,TGCAGCGTCACAGGGGGGGGCTTCGGTCTCACAGATACGCAGTATTTT
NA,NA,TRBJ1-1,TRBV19,CASITQGRGTEAFF,TGTGCCAGTATCACACAGGGTAGAGGGACTGAAGCTTTCTTT
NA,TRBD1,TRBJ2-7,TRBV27,CASSFRGGGIPYEQYF,TGTGCCAGCAGTTTTAGAGGGGGCGGAATTCCCTACGAGCAGTACTTC
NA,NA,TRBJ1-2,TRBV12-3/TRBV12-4,CASSSGTQGYTF,TGTGCCAGCAGCTCCGGGACTCAGGGCTACACCTTC
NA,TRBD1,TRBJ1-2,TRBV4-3,CASSQEYEGAIYGYTF,TGCGCCAGCAGCCAAGAGTACGAGGGGGCAATCTATGGCTACACCTTC
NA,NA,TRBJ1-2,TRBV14,CASSQSGGLPRYGYTF,TGTGCCAGCAGCCAATCCGGGGGGCTACCACGCTATGGCTACACCTTC
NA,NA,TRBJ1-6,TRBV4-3,CASSLDGYSSPLHF,TGCGCCAGCAGCCTTGACGGGTATAGTTCACCCCTCCACTTT
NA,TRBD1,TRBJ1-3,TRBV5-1,CASSLGGTANSGNTIYF,TGCGCCAGCAGCTTGGGCGGGACAGCGAACTCTGGAAACACCATATATTTT
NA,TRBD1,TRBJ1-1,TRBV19,CASSVDQGAEAFF,TGTGCCAGTAGTGTCGATCAGGGGGCTGAAGCTTTCTTT
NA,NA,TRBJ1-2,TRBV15,CATSRDLAGTNYGYTF,TGTGCCACCAGCAGAGATTTGGCAGGGACTAACTATGGCTACACCTTC
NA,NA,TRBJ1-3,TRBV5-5,CASNRDSGNTIYF,TGTGCCAGCAATCGGGACTCTGGAAACACCATATATTTT
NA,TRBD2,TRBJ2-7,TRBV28,CASKSPWGGGGRDEQYF,TGTGCCAGCAAATCTCCCTGGGGAGGCGGGGGGCGAGACGAGCAGTACTTC
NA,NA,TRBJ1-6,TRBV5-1,CASSQVRGDNSPLHF,TGCGCCAGTTCGCAGGTCCGGGGGGATAATTCACCCCTCCACTTT
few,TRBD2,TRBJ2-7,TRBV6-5,CASRNSGGAREQYF,TGTGCCAGCAGAAATAGCGGGGGGGCCCGGGAGCAGTACTTC
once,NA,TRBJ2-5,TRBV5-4,CASSLLAAQETQYF,TGTGCCAGCAGCTTACTCGCGGCACAAGAGACCCAGTACTTC
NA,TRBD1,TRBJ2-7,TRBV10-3,CAISERQGSYEQYF,TGTGCCATCAGTGAGCGACAGGGGTCCTACGAGCAGTACTTC
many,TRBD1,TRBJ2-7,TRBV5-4,CASSFGTGSSREQYF,TGTGCCAGCAGCTTCGGGACAGGTTCCTCTCGCGAGCAGTACTTC
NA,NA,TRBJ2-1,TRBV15,CATSRDSVSYNEQFF,TGTGCCACCAGCAGGGACAGTGTTTCCTACAATGAGCAGTTCTTC
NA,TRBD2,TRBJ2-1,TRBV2,CASRTLSGGASYNEQFF,TGTGCCAGCAGAACCCTCAGCGGGGGGGCTTCCTACAATGAGCAGTTCTTC
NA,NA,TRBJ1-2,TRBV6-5,CASRYLTEKGYTF,TGTGCCAGCAGGTACTTGACAGAAAAAGGCTACACCTTC
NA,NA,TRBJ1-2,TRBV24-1,CATRGSWEGYTF,TGTGCCACCAGGGGGAGTTGGGAAGGCTACACCTTC
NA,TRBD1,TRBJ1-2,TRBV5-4,CASSLVVTGEGYTF,TGTGCCAGCAGCTTGGTGGTGACAGGGGAAGGCTACACCTTC
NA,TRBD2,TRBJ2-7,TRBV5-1,CASSTTGGPSYEQYF,TGCGCCAGCAGCACCACGGGGGGTCCCTCCTACGAGCAGTACTTC
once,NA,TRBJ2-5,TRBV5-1,CASSLGASVQETQYF,TGCGCCAGCAGCTTGGGTGCTAGCGTCCAAGAGACCCAGTACTTC
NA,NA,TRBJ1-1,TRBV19,CASSIDEGFVTGNTEAFF,TGTGCCAGTAGTATAGATGAGGGGTTCGTGACAGGGAACACTGAAGCTTTCTTT
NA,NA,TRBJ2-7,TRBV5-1,CASSLDPQTKRYEQYF,TGCGCCAGCAGCTTGGACCCCCAAACGAAGAGGTACGAGCAGTACTTC
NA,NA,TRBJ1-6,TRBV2,CASSERGSIGSPLHF,TGTGCCAGCAGTGAACGGGGAAGCATCGGTTCACCCCTCCACTTT
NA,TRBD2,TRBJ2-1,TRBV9,CASSVTSGTYNEQFF,TGTGCCAGCAGCGTGACTAGCGGGACCTACAATGAGCAGTTCTTC
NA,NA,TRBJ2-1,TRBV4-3,CASSLGGLHLYNEQFF,TGCGCCAGCAGCCTGGGAGGTCTCCATTTATACAATGAGCAGTTCTTC
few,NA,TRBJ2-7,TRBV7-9,CASSGTPNYEQYF,TGTGCCAGCAGCGGGACACCGAACTACGAGCAGTACTTC
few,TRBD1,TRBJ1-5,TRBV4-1,CASSLGQGASQPQHF,TGCGCCAGCAGCCTAGGACAGGGGGCAAGTCAGCCCCAGCATTTT
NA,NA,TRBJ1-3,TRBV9,CASSVTESSGNTIYF,TGTGCCAGCAGCGTCACGGAGAGCTCTGGAAACACCATATATTTT
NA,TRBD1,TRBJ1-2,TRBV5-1,CASSKQGADGYTF,TGCGCCAGCAGCAAACAGGGGGCCGATGGCTACACCTTC
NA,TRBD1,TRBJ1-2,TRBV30,CAWSLPGTGLSLYGYTF,TGTGCCTGGAGTTTACCCGGGACAGGGCTCTCCTTGTATGGCTACACCTTC
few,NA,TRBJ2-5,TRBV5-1,CASSFELVGQETQYF,TGCGCCAGCAGCTTCGAGCTAGTCGGCCAAGAGACCCAGTACTTC